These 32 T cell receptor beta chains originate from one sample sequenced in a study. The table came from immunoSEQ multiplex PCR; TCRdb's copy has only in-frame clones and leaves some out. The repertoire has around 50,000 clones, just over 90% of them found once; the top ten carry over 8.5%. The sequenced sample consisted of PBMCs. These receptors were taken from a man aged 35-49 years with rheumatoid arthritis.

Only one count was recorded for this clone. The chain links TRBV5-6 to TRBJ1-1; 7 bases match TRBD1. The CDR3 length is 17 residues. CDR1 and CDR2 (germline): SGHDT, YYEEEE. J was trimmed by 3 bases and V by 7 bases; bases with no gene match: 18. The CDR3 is CASARRGQGPWDTEAFF. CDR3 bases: TGTGCCAGCGCCAGAAGGGGGCAGGGCCCTTGGGACACTGAAGCTTTCTTT. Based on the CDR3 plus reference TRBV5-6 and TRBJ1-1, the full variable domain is DAGVTQSPTHLIKTRGQQVTLRCSPKSGHDTVSWYQQALGQGPQFIFQYYEEEERQRGNFPDRFSGHQFPNYSSELNVNALLLGDSALYLCASARRGQGPWDTEAFFGQGTRLTVV.

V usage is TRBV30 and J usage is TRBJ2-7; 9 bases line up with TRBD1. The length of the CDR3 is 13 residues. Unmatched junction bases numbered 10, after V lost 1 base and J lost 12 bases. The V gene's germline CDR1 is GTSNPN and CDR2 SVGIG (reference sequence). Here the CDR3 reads CAWSGDRGVGAYF. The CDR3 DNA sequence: TGTGCCTGGAGTGGAGACAGGGGGGTCGGGGCGTACTTC. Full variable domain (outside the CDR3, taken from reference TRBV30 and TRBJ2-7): SQTIHQWPATLVQPVGSPLSLECTVEGTSNPNLYWYRQAAGRGLQLLFYSVGIGQISSEVPQNLSASRPQDRQFILSSKKLLLSDSGFYLCAWSGDRGVGAYFGPGTRLTVT.

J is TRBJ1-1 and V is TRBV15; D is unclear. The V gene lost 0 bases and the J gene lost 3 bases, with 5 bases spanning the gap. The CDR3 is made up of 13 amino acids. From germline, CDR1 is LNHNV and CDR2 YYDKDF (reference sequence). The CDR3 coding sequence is TGTGCCACCAGCAGAGATATTCACACTGAAGCTTTCTTT. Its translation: CATSRDIHTEAFF.

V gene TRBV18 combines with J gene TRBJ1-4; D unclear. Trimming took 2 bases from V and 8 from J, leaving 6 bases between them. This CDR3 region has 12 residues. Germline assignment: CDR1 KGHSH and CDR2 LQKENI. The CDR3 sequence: CASSPLGEKLFF. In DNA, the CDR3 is TGTGCCAGCTCACCATTGGGCGAAAAACTGTTTTTT.

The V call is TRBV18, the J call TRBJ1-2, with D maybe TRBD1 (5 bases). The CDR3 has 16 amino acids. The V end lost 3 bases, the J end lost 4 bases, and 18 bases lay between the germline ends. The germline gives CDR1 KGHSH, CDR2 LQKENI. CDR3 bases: TGTGCCAGCTCACCCCAGGGAGCTCATTCTGGCTATGGCTACACCTTC. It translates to CASSPQGAHSGYGYTF.

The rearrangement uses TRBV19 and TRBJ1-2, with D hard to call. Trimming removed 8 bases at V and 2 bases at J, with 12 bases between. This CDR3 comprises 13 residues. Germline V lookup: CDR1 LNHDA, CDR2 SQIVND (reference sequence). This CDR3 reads CASRTDGNYGYTF. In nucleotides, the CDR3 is TGTGCCAGTCGAACGGACGGGAACTATGGCTACACCTTC.

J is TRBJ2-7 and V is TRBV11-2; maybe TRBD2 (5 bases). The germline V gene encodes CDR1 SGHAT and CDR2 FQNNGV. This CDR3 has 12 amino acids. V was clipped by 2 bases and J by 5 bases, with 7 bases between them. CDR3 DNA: TGTGCCAGCAGCTTACTCGGGGACGAGCAGTACTTC. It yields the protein CASSLLGDEQYF.

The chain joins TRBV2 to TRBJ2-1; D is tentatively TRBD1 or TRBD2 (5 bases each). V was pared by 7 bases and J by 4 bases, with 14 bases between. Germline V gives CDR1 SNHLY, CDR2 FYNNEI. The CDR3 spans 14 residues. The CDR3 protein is CASIRGRTYNEQFF. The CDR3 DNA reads TGTGCCAGCATAAGGGGACGAACTTACAATGAGCAGTTCTTC.

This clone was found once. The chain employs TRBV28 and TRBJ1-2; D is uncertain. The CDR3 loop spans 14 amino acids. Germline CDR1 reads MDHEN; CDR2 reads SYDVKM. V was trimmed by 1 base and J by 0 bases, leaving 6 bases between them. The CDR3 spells CASSLSGPNYGYTF. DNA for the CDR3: TGTGCCAGCAGTTTATCGGGTCCTAACTATGGCTACACCTTC.

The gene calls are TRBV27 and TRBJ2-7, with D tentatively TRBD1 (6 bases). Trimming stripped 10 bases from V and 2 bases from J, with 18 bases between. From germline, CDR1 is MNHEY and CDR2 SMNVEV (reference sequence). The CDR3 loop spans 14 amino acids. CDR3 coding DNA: TGTGCCACTTCCACAAGACAGGCCGCCTACGAGCAGTACTTC. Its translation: CATSTRQAAYEQYF.

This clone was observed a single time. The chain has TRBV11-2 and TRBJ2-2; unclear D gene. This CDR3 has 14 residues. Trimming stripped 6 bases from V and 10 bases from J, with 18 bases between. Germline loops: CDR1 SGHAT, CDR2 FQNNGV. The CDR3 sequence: CASRASLPREELFF. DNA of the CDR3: TGTGCCAGCAGGGCGAGCCTACCTCGCGAGGAGCTGTTTTTT. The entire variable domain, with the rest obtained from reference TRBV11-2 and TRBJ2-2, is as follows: EAGVAQSPRYKIIEKRQSVAFWCNPISGHATLYWYQQILGQGPKLLIQFQNNGVVDDSQLPKDRFSAERLKGVDSTLKIQPAKLEDSAVYLCASRASLPREELFFGEGSRLTVL.

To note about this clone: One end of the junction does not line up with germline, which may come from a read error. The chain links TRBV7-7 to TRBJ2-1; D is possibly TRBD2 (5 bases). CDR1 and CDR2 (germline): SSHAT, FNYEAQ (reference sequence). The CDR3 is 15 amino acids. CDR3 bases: TGTGCTAGCAGCTTAGGAGCGGATGCCTACAATGAGCAGTTCTTC. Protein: CASSLGADAYNEQFF.

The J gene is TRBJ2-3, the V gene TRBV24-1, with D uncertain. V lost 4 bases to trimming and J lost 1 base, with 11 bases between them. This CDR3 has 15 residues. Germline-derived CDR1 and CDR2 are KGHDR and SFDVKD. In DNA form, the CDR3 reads TGTGCCACCAGTGACAGGTTTGGTGGCACAGATACGCAGTATTTT. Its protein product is CATSDRFGGTDTQYF.

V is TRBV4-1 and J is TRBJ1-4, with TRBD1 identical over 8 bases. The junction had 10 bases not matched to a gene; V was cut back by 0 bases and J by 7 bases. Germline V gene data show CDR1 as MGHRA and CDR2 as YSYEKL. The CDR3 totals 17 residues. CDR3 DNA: TGCGCCAGCAGCCAAGATGGGACCGGGACAGGACGTGAAAAACTGTTTTTT. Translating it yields CASSQDGTGTGREKLFF.

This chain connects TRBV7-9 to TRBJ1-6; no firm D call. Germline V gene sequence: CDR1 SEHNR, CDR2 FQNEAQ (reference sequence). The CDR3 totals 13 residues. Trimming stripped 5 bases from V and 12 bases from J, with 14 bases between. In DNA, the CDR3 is TGTGCCAGCAGCCCGCCCCTAGGAGGACCCCTCCACTTT. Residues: CASSPPLGGPLHF.

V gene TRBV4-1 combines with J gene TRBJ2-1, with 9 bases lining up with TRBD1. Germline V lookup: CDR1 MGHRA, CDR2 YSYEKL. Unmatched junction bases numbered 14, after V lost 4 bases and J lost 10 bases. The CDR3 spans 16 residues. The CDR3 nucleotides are TGCGCCAGCAGCCGAACCGGGACAGGGTCCTCGGAGGAGCAGTTCTTC. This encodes CASSRTGTGSSEEQFF.

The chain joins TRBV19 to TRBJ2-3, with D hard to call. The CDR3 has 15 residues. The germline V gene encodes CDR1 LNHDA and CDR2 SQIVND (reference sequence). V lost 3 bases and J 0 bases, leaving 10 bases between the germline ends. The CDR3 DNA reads TGTGCCAGTAGTATGGACGGAAGAAGCACAGATACGCAGTATTTT. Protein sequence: CASSMDGRSTDTQYF.

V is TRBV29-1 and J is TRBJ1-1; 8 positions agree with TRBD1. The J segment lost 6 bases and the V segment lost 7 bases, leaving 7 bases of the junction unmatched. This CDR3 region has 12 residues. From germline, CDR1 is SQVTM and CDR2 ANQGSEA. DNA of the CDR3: TGCAGCGATTTATTACAGGGGGCTGAAGCTTTCTTT. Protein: CSDLLQGAEAFF.

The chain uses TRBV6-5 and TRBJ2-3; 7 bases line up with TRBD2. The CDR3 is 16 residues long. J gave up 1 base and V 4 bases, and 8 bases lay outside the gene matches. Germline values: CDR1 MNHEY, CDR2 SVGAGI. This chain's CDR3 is CASSWRGSGGTDTQYF. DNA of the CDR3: TGTGCCAGCAGTTGGAGGGGAAGCGGGGGCACAGATACGCAGTATTTT.

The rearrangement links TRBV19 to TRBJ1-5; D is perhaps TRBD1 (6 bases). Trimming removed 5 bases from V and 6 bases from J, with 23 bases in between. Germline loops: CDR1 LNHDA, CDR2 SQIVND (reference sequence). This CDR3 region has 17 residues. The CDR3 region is CASSVWDIRVGTQPQHF. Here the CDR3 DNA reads TGTGCCAGTAGTGTATGGGACATCAGGGTAGGAACTCAGCCCCAGCATTTT.

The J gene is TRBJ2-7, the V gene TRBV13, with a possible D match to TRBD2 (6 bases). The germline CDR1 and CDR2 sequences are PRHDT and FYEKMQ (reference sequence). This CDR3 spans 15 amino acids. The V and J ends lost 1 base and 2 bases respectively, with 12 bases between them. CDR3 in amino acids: CASSLEGTEPYEQYF. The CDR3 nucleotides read TGTGCCAGCAGCTTAGAAGGGACTGAACCCTACGAGCAGTACTTC.

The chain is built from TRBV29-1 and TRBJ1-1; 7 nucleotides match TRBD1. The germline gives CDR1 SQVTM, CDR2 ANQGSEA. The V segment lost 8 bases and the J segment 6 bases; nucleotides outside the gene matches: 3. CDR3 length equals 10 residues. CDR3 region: CSTDRAEAFF. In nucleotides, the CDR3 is TGCAGCACTGACAGGGCTGAAGCTTTCTTT.

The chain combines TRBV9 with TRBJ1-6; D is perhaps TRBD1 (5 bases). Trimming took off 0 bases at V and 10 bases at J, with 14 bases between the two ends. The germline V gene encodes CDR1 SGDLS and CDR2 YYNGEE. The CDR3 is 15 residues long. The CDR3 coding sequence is TGTGCCAGCAGCGTAGCAGGGTCTCACGGCTCACCCCTCCACTTT. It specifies CASSVAGSHGSPLHF.

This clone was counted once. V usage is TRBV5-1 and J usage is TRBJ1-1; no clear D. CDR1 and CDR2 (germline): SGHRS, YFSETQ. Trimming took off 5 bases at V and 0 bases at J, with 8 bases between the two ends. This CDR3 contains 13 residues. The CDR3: CASSRWMNTEAFF. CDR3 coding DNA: TGCGCCAGCAGTCGATGGATGAACACTGAAGCTTTCTTT.

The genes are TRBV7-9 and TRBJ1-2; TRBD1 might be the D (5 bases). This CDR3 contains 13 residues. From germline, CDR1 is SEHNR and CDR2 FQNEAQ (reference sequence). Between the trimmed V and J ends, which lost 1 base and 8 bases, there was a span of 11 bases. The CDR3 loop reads CASSLVGVRGYTF. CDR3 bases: TGTGCCAGCAGCTTAGTAGGGGTCCGCGGCTACACCTTC. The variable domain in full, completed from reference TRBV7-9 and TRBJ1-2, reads DTGVSQNPRHKITKRGQNVTFRCDPISEHNRLYWYRQTLGQGPEFLTYFQNEAQLEKSRLLSDRFSAERPKGSFSTLEIQRTEQGDSAMYLCASSLVGVRGYTFGSGTRLTVV.

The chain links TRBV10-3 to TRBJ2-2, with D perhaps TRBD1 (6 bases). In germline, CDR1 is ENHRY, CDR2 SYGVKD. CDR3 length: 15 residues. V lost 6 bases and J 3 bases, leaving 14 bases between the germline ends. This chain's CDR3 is CAIRVGQTDTGELFF. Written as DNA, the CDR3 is TGTGCCATCAGGGTTGGACAGACTGACACCGGGGAGCTGTTTTTT.

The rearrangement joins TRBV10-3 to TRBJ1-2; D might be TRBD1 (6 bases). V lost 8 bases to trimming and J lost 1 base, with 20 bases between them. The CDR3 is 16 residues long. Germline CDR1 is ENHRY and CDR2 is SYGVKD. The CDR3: CAIAAATGYGNYGYTF. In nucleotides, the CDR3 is TGTGCCATCGCGGCTGCCACAGGGTATGGTAACTATGGCTACACCTTC.

The CDR3: CATSVGTEAFF. The DNA of the CDR3 is TGTGCCACCTCTGTGGGGACTGAAGCTTTCTTT. The V and J genes are TRBV24-1 and TRBJ1-1, with no clear D. The CDR3 has 11 residues. V shed 9 bases and J shed 5 bases, with 9 bases lying between them. The germline V gene encodes CDR1 KGHDR and CDR2 SFDVKD.

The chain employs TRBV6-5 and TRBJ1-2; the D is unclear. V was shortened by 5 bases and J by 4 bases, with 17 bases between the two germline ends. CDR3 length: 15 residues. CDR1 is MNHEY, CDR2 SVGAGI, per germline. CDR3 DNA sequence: TGTGCCAGCAGTAAGTGGACGGTGGTGGGCTATGGCTACACCTTC. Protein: CASSKWTVVGYGYTF.

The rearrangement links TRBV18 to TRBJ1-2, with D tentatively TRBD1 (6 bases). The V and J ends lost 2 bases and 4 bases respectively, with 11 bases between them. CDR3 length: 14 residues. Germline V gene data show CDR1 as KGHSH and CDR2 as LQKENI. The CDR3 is CASSPARGGYGYTF. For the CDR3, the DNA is TGTGCCAGCTCACCAGCCAGGGGCGGCTATGGCTACACCTTC.

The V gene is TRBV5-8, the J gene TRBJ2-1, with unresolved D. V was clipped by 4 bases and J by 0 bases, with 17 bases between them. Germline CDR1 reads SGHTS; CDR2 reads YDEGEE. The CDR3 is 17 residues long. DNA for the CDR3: TGTGCCAGCAGCCCCTACAGATACCTTAGCTCCTACAATGAGCAGTTCTTC. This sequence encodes CASSPYRYLSSYNEQFF.

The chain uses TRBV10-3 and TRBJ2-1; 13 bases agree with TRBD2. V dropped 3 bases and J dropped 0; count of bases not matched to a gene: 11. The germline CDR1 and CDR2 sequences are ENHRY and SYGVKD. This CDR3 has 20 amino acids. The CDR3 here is CAISDRLAGGIFSSYNEQFF. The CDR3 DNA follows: TGTGCCATCAGTGATAGACTAGCGGGGGGCATCTTCAGCTCCTACAATGAGCAGTTCTTC.